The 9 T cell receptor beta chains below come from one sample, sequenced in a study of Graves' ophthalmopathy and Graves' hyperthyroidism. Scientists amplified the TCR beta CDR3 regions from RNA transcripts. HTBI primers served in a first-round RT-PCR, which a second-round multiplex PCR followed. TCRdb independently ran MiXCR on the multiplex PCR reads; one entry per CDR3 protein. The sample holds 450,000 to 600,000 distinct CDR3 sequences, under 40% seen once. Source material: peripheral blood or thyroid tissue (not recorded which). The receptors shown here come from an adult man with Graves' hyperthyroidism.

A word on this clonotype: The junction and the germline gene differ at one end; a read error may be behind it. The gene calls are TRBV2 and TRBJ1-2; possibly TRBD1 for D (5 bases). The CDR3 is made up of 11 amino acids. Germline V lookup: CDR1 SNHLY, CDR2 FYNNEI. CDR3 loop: CASRQGGGHTF. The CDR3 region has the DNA TGCGCCAGCAGGCAGGGCGGAGGCCACACCTTC.

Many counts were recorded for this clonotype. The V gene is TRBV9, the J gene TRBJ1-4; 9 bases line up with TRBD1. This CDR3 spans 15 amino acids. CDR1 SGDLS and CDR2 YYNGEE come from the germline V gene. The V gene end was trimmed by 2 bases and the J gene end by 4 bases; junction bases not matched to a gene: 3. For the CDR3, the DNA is TGTGCCAGCAGCGTGGACAGGGGCCTTAATGAAAAACTGTTTTTT. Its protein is CASSVDRGLNEKLFF.

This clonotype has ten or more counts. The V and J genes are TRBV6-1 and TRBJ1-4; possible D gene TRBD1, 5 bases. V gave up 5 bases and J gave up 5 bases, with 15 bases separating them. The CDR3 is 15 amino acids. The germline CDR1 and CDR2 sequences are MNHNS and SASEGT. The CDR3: CASSIYPGPNEKLFF. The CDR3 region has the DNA TGTGCCAGCAGTATATATCCGGGGCCGAATGAAAAACTGTTTTTT.

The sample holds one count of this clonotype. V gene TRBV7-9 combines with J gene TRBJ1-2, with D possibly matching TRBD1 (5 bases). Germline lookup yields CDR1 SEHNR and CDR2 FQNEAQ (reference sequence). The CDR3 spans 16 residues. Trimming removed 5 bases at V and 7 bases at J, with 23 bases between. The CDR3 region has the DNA TGTGCCAGCAGCCTAGGGACTAGCGGGAACTTCCGTGGCTACACCTTC. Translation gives CASSLGTSGNFRGYTF.

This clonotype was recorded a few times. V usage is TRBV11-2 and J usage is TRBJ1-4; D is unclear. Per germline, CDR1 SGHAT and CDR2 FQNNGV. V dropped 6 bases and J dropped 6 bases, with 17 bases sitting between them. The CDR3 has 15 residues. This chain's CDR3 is CASRKIGGRHEKLFF. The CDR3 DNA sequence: TGTGCCAGCAGGAAGATAGGAGGCCGCCATGAAAAACTGTTTTTT.

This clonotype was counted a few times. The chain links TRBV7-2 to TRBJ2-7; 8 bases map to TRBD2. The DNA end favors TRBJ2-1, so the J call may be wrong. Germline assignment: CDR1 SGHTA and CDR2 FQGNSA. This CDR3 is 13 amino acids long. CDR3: CASSLGAGGEQFF. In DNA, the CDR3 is TGTGCCAGCAGCTTAGGGGCGGGGGGTGAGCAGTTCTTC.

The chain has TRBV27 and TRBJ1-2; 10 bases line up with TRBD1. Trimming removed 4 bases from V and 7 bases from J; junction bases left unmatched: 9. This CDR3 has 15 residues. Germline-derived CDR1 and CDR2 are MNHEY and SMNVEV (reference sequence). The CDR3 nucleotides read TGTGCCAGCAGTTCACCGGGACAGGGGTACGCTGGCTACACCTTC. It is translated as CASSSPGQGYAGYTF.

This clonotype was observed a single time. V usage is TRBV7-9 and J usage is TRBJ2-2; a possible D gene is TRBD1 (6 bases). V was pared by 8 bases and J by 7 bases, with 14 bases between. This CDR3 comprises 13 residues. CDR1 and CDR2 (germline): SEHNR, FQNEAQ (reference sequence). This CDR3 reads CASQEGTSGELFF. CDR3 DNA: TGTGCCAGCCAAGAGGGGACAAGCGGGGAGCTGTTTTTT.

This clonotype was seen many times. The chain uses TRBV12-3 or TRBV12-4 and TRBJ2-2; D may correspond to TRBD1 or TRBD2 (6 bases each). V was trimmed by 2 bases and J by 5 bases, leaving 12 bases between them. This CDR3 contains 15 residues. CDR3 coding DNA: TGTGCCAGCAGTTTATTTGGGGGGCAGACCGGGGAGCTGTTTTTT. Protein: CASSLFGGQTGELFF.